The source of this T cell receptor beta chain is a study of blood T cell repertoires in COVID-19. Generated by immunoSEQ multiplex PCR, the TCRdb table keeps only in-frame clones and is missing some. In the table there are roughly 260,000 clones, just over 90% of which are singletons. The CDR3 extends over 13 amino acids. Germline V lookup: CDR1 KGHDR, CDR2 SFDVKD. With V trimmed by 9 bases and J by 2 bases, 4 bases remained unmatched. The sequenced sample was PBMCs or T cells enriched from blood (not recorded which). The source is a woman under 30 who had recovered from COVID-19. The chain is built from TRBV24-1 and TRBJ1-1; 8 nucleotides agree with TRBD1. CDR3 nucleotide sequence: TGTGCCACCGGGGACAGGCACAACACTGAAGCTTTCTTT. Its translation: CATGDRHNTEAFF.